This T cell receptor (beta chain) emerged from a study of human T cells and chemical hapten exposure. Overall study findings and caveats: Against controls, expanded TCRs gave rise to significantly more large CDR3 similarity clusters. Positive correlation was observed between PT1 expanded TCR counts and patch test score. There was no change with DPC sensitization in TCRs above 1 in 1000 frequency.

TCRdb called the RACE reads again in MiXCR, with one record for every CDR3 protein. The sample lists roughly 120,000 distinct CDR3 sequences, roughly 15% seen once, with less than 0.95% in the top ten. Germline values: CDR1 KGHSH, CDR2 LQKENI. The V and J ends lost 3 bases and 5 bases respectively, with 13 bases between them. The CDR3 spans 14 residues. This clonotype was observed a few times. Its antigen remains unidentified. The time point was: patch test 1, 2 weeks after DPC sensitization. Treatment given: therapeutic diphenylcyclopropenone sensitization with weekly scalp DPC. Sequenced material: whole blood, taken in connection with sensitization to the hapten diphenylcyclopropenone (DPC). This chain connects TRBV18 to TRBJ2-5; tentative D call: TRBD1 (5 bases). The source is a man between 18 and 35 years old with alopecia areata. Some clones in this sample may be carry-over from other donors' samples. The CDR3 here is CASSPQTDLETQYF. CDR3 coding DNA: TGTGCCAGCTCACCCCAGACAGATTTGGAGACCCAGTACTTC.